The 8 T cell receptor beta chains given below trace back to one sample, sequenced in a study of T-cell reconstitution after alpha-beta-depleted transplantation in children. Library preparation (for TCRbeta) was performed with unique molecular identifiers. Using its own MiXCR run on the PCR reads, TCRdb lists one record per CDR3 protein. The sample lists hundreds of thousands of distinct CDR3 sequences; under 15% were seen once. Sequenced material: PBMCs, mostly from graft donor cells, taken 360 days after TCRalphabeta/CD19-depleted stem cell transplant. Receptor source: a male patient younger than 18 who had a stem cell transplant for acute myeloid leukemia, so the T cells may come from the graft donor.

This clonotype was counted many times. V gene TRBV7-2 combines with J gene TRBJ2-1; TRBD1 is a possible D gene (5 bases). The CDR3 runs 17 residues. V gave up 8 bases and J gave up 2 bases, with 22 bases separating them. In germline, CDR1 is SGHTA, CDR2 FQGNSA. The CDR3 coding sequence is TGTGCCAGCCAACTTCTATGGGCCAGGGTCGCCTACAATGAGCAGTTCTTC. Protein product: CASQLLWARVAYNEQFF. The variable domain in full, with the rest retrieved from reference TRBV7-2 and TRBJ2-1, is GAGVSQSPSNKVTEKGKDVELRCDPISGHTALYWYRQSLGQGLEFLIYFQGNSAPDKSGLPSDRFSAERTGGSVSTLTIQRTQQEDSAVYLCASQLLWARVAYNEQFFGPGTRLTVL.

The V and J genes are TRBV28 and TRBJ2-6; perhaps TRBD2 as D (6 bases). Trimming cost V 3 bases and J 4 bases, with 13 bases left between them. This CDR3 is 16 amino acids long. Germline V gene sequence: CDR1 MDHEN, CDR2 SYDVKM. The CDR3 loop reads CASSFGGSMGANVLTF. In nucleotides, the CDR3 is TGTGCCAGCAGTTTTGGGGGGAGCATGGGGGCCAACGTCCTGACTTTC.

There are a few counts of this clonotype. The chain is built from TRBV20-1 and TRBJ2-7, with 7 bases aligning to TRBD2. From germline, CDR1 is DFQATT and CDR2 SNEGSKA (reference sequence). The CDR3 totals 14 residues. After removal of 6 bases from V and 4 bases from J, the junction contained 12 bases not matched to a gene. In nucleotides, the CDR3 is TGCAGTGCCCAGAGACCGGGAGCGGGGTACGAGCAGTACTTC. This encodes CSAQRPGAGYEQYF.

This clonotype was counted many times. The V gene is TRBV29-1, the J gene TRBJ2-7; TRBD2 matches 8 bases. The V and J ends lost 2 bases and 0 bases, in that order; junction bases with no gene match: 12. The CDR3 length is 17 residues. Germline CDR1 reads SQVTM; CDR2 reads ANQGSEA. The CDR3 loop reads CSVENPTSGRASYEQYF. CDR3 nucleotide sequence: TGCAGCGTTGAAAACCCTACTAGCGGCCGGGCCTCCTACGAGCAGTACTTC.

This clonotype was seen more than once but under ten times. J is TRBJ2-7 and V is TRBV28; no clear D gene. The CDR3 is made up of 12 amino acids. The V end was cut by 6 bases, the J end by 5 bases, with 11 bases between. CDR1 is MDHEN, CDR2 SYDVKM, per germline. The CDR3 is CASRTLGNEQYF. As DNA, the CDR3 is TGTGCCAGCAGGACCCTAGGGAACGAGCAGTACTTC. Looking up the rest from reference TRBV28 and TRBJ2-7 gives the full variable domain: DVKVTQSSRYLVKRTGEKVFLECVQDMDHENMFWYRQDPGLGLRLIYFSYDVKMKEKGDIPEGYSVSREKKERFSLILESASTNQTSMYLCASRTLGNEQYFGPGTRLTVT.

This clonotype appeared a few times. This rearrangement joins TRBV5-1 to TRBJ2-2; D is unclear. The CDR3 runs to 14 residues. Trimming stripped 1 base from V and 3 bases from J, with 7 bases between. Per the germline V gene, CDR1 is SGHRS and CDR2 is YFSETQ. The CDR3 here is CASSLWRDTGELFF. The CDR3 DNA reads as TGCGCCAGCAGCTTGTGGCGAGACACCGGGGAGCTGTTTTTT.

This clonotype has ten or more counts. The V call is TRBV29-1, the J call TRBJ2-3; 9 bases align to TRBD1. V was pared by 7 bases and J by 6 bases, with 11 bases of the junction left unmatched. Germline V CDR1 and CDR2: SQVTM, ANQGSEA. The CDR3 sequence is 14 residues long. This chain's CDR3 is CSGRKTGGGDTQYF. The CDR3 DNA is TGCAGCGGCCGCAAGACAGGGGGAGGGGATACGCAGTATTTT.

Here the CDR3 reads CSVAGTGSTEAFF. The DNA of the CDR3 is TGCAGCGTTGCCGGGACAGGGTCGACTGAAGCTTTCTTT. This chain uses TRBV29-1 with TRBJ1-1, with 9 nucleotides matching TRBD1. Germline V CDR1 and CDR2: SQVTM, ANQGSEA. Unmatched junction bases numbered 5, after V lost 4 bases and J lost 5 bases. There are 13 residues in the CDR3. The full variable domain, with the rest looked up from reference TRBV29-1 and TRBJ1-1, is SAVISQKPSRDICQRGTSLTIQCQVDSQVTMMFWYRQQPGQSLTLIATANQGSEATYESGFVIDKFPISRPNLTFSTLTVSNMSPEDSSIYLCSVAGTGSTEAFFGQGTRLTVV.